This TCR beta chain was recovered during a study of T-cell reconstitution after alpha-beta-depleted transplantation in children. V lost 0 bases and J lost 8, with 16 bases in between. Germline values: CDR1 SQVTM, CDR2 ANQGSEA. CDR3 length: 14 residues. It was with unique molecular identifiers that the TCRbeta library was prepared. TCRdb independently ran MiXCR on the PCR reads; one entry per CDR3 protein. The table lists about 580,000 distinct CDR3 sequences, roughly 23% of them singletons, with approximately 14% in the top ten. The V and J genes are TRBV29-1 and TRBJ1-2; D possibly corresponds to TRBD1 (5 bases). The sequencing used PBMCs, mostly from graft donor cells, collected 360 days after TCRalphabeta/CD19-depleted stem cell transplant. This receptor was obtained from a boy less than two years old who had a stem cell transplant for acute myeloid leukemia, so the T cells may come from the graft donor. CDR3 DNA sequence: TGCAGCGTTGAAGAAGAGGGCAGGGCGTGGGGCTACACCTTC. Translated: CSVEEEGRAWGYTF.